This entry lists 23 T cell receptor beta chains sequenced from one sample in a study of T cells in Graves' hyperthyroidism and ophthalmopathy. RNA transcripts served as the template for amplifying TCR beta CDR3 regions. The HTBI primer set was used in a first-round RT-PCR of the TCR CDR3. Each CDR3 protein is one row after TCRdb ran MiXCR on the multiplex PCR reads. The sample lists about 700,000 distinct CDR3 sequences, 14% occurring once. Sequenced material: blood. The receptors were sampled from a woman aged 18-35 years with Graves' hyperthyroidism.

This clonotype was observed many times. The rearrangement uses TRBV3-1 and TRBJ2-7; D is ambiguous. There are 14 residues in the CDR3. Germline CDR1 reads LGHDT; CDR2 reads YNNKEL (reference sequence). V was clipped by 1 base and J by 5 bases, with 12 bases between them. CDR3 region: CASSQGYYDHEQYF. The CDR3 DNA sequence: TGTGCCAGCAGCCAAGGATACTACGATCACGAGCAGTACTTC.

The chain combines TRBV7-9 with TRBJ2-7; 11 bases fit TRBD2. Germline trimming cut 3 bases from V and 2 bases from J; bases unmatched to any gene: 9. The CDR3 is 17 residues long. Germline V gives CDR1 SEHNR, CDR2 FQNEAQ (reference sequence). The CDR3 DNA follows: TGTGCCAGCAGCTTGGGGACTAGCGGCGCCACGGCCTACGAGCAGTACTTC. It yields the protein CASSLGTSGATAYEQYF.

This clonotype was counted many times. The chain is built from TRBV28 and TRBJ2-1; TRBD2 matches at 7 bases. Trimming took 1 base from V and 4 from J; bases not matched to a gene: 1. From germline, CDR1 is MDHEN and CDR2 SYDVKM. The CDR3 runs to 14 residues. In nucleotides, the CDR3 is TGTGCCAGCAGTTTATACGGGAGGTACAATGAGCAGTTCTTC. This codes for CASSLYGRYNEQFF.

This clonotype was found a few times. The chain is built from TRBV28 and TRBJ2-3; D is perhaps TRBD2 (6 bases). The length of the CDR3 is 15 residues. V lost 6 bases, J lost 3 bases, and 16 bases lay in between. Germline V gives CDR1 MDHEN, CDR2 SYDVKM. Written as DNA, the CDR3 is TGTGCCAGCAGGTTTTTGGCGGGAAAAACAGATACGCAGTATTTT. Encoded protein: CASRFLAGKTDTQYF.

The table lists this clonotype with many counts. The chain employs TRBV3-1 and TRBJ2-5; 8 bases line up with TRBD2. In germline, CDR1 is LGHDT, CDR2 YNNKEL (reference sequence). The V segment lost 4 bases and the J segment 4 bases; nucleotides outside the gene matches: 8. CDR3 length: 15 amino acids. The CDR3 DNA sequence: TGTGCCAGCAGCCGCTCGGCGGGAGGCATAGAGACCCAGTACTTC. Translating gives CASSRSAGGIETQYF.

This clonotype was detected a few times. The chain is built from TRBV9 and TRBJ2-1; 7 bases agree with TRBD2. The CDR3 consists of 17 residues. The germline CDR1 and CDR2 sequences are SGDLS and YYNGEE. J was trimmed by 3 bases and V by 0 bases; bases with no gene match: 9. CDR3: CASSVATGASGYNEQFF. The CDR3 bases are TGTGCCAGCAGCGTAGCAACCGGGGCTAGCGGCTACAATGAGCAGTTCTTC.

This clonotype was counted a few times. This sequence joins TRBV4-1 and TRBJ2-3; the match to TRBD2 covers 11 bases. This CDR3 is built from 17 residues. Germline V gives CDR1 MGHRA, CDR2 YSYEKL. With V trimmed by 4 bases and J by 5 bases, 11 bases remained unmatched. The CDR3 here is CASSLFLLAGVGDTQYF. The CDR3 region has the DNA TGCGCCAGCAGCCTATTCTTACTAGCGGGAGTTGGAGATACGCAGTATTTT.

The rearrangement joins TRBV20-1 to TRBJ2-5; possibly TRBD1 for D (6 bases). Germline assignment: CDR1 DFQATT and CDR2 SNEGSKA (reference sequence). V lost 3 bases to trimming and J lost 5 bases, with 13 bases between them. The CDR3 totals 13 residues. This chain's CDR3 is CSASSQGGETQYF. Written as DNA, the CDR3 is TGCAGTGCTAGTTCACAGGGTGGGGAGACCCAGTACTTC.

The CDR3 region is CASSRGAGAYNEQFF. Here the CDR3 DNA reads TGTGCCAGCAGTCGAGGGGCAGGAGCCTACAATGAGCAGTTCTTC. The chain combines TRBV6-4 with TRBJ2-1; perhaps D is TRBD1 or TRBD2 (5 bases each). V was shortened by 5 bases and J by 2 bases, with 13 bases between the two germline ends. CDR3 length: 15 amino acids. Germline V gene lookup returns CDR1 MRHNA and CDR2 SNTAGT.

V gene TRBV29-1 combines with J gene TRBJ2-1; either TRBD1 or TRBD2 may fit D (6 bases each). The CDR3 is made up of 14 amino acids. V lost 6 bases and J 0 bases, leaving 12 bases between the germline ends. CDR1 and CDR2 from the germline V gene are SQVTM and ANQGSEA. CDR3 sequence: CSVPRGASYNEQFF. CDR3 nucleotides: TGCAGCGTCCCAAGGGGGGCCTCCTACAATGAGCAGTTCTTC.

The CDR3 sequence: CASSLGDRVSTDTQYF. The CDR3, as DNA: TGTGCCAGCAGCTTAGGGGACAGGGTGTCGACAGATACGCAGTATTTT. The chain recombines TRBV7-9 with TRBJ2-3, with 9 positions matching TRBD1. The CDR3 extends over 16 amino acids. Germline V gene sequence: CDR1 SEHNR, CDR2 FQNEAQ (reference sequence). V dropped 1 base and J dropped 3; count of bases not matched to a gene: 5.

At least ten counts were recorded for this clonotype. The genes are TRBV20-1 and TRBJ1-1; TRBD1 aligns across 7 bases. V shed 2 bases, J shed 5 bases, and the junction held 11 bases outside the gene matches. Per germline, CDR1 DFQATT and CDR2 SNEGSKA (reference sequence). The CDR3 consists of 15 residues. For the CDR3, the DNA is TGCAGTGCTAGAAGTGTGACAGGGATGGTAACTGAAGCTTTCTTT. It encodes CSARSVTGMVTEAFF.

This clonotype has just a few counts. A read error may produce the germline difference seen at one junction end. The J gene is TRBJ2-3, the V gene TRBV7-7, with a weak D call TRBD1 (7 bases). This CDR3 has 15 residues. Germline loops: CDR1 SSHAT, CDR2 FNYEAQ (reference sequence). The CDR3 protein is CASSLTPGGTDTQYF. The CDR3 region has the DNA TGTGCTAGCAGCTTAACCCCAGGGGGGACAGATACGCAGTATTTT. The full variable domain, completed using reference TRBV7-7 and TRBJ2-3, is GAGVSQSPRYKVTKRGQDVTLRCDPISSHATLYWYQQALGQGPEFLTYFNYEAQPDKSGLPSDRFSAERPEGSISTLTIQRTEQRDSAMYRCASSLTPGGTDTQYFGPGTRLTVL.

This clonotype was detected ten times or more. This chain connects TRBV18 to TRBJ2-7; no clear D. In germline, CDR1 is KGHSH, CDR2 LQKENI. Trimming took 9 bases from V and 1 from J, leaving 10 bases between them. The CDR3 covers 12 residues. The CDR3 region is CASRTDSYEQYF. CDR3 nucleotides: TGTGCCAGTCGGACGGATTCCTACGAGCAGTACTTC.

This clonotype has just a few counts. The rearrangement links TRBV20-1 to TRBJ2-1; TRBD1 is a possible D gene (5 bases). The germline CDR1 and CDR2 sequences are DFQATT and SNEGSKA (reference sequence). V was shortened by 3 bases and J by 2 bases, with 14 bases between the two germline ends. The CDR3 extends over 15 amino acids. CDR3 bases: TGCAGTGCTAGTGTAGGGTTGACAGCCTACAATGAGCAGTTCTTC. Amino acids: CSASVGLTAYNEQFF.

CDR3 in DNA: TGCGCCAGCAGCATGGGGGATTACTACGAGCAGTACTTC. This sequence encodes CASSMGDYYEQYF. The V and J genes are TRBV10-2 and TRBJ2-7; perhaps D is TRBD1 or TRBD2 (5 bases each). V gave up 6 bases and J gave up 3 bases, with 12 bases separating them. This CDR3 comprises 13 residues. Germline CDR1 WSHSY, CDR2 SAAADI.

The chain is built from TRBV6-5 and TRBJ1-1; the D gene is possibly TRBD1 (6 bases). The CDR3 is 16 residues long. The V end was cut by 2 bases, the J end by 2 bases, with 15 bases between. Germline V CDR1 and CDR2: MNHEY, SVGAGI. CDR3 amino acids: CASSYGHAGDNTEAFF. CDR3 DNA sequence: TGTGCCAGCAGTTACGGCCACGCAGGGGATAACACTGAAGCTTTCTTT.

In its sample, this clonotype was seen many times. V and J are TRBV5-1 and TRBJ2-7; TRBD1 is a possible D gene (6 bases). Germline V gene lookup returns CDR1 SGHRS and CDR2 YFSETQ. V dropped 9 bases and J dropped 0 bases, with 13 bases sitting between them. The CDR3 loop spans 13 amino acids. CDR3 coding DNA: TGCGCCACCCGACAGGCCTCCTCCTACGAGCAGTACTTC. It encodes CATRQASSYEQYF.

This clonotype was observed at least ten times. This chain uses TRBV12-3 or TRBV12-4 with TRBJ2-1; 11 nucleotides align to TRBD2. Trimming at V came to 3 bases and at J to 3 bases, leaving 10 bases not matched to a gene. The CDR3 runs 18 residues. DNA for the CDR3: TGTGCCAGCAGTTTCTCGAGACTAGCGGGAACATTCTACAATGAGCAGTTCTTC. Protein sequence: CASSFSRLAGTFYNEQFF.

A few counts support this clonotype. The chain employs TRBV18 and TRBJ2-5, with 10 bases identical to TRBD1. The CDR3 spans 16 residues. Germline V CDR1 and CDR2: KGHSH, LQKENI. V shed 0 bases, J shed 2 bases, and the junction held 3 bases outside the gene matches. CDR3 in DNA: TGTGCCAGCTCACCACCCGACAGGGGGCCTCAAGAGACCCAGTACTTC. It yields the protein CASSPPDRGPQETQYF.

This clonotype has more than one count but fewer than ten. Written as DNA, the CDR3 is TGCGCCAGCAGCTCCTCGGGGGGGAATCAGCCCCAGCATTTT. Protein product: CASSSSGGNQPQHF. The V gene is TRBV5-1, the J gene TRBJ1-5; perhaps TRBD1 as D (5 bases). The CDR3 totals 14 residues. Germline assignment: CDR1 SGHRS and CDR2 YFSETQ. V lost 3 bases, J lost 4 bases, and 11 bases lay in between.

This clonotype came up many times. The J gene is TRBJ2-7, the V gene TRBV12-3 or TRBV12-4; no definite D call. Trimming removed 6 bases from V and 3 bases from J, with 15 bases in between. This CDR3 has 14 residues. The CDR3 region is CASSPRSMDYEQYF. The DNA of the CDR3 is TGTGCCAGCAGCCCCCGAAGTATGGACTACGAGCAGTACTTC.

The chain recombines TRBV28 with TRBJ2-5; D could derive from TRBD1 or TRBD2 (5 bases each). The CDR3 contains 13 residues. Germline V gene lookup returns CDR1 MDHEN and CDR2 SYDVKM. The ends were cut back, 6 bases at V and 3 bases at J, with 11 bases in the middle. Written as DNA, the CDR3 is TGTGCCAGCAGAGATTGGGGGAAAGAGACCCAGTACTTC. Translated: CASRDWGKETQYF.